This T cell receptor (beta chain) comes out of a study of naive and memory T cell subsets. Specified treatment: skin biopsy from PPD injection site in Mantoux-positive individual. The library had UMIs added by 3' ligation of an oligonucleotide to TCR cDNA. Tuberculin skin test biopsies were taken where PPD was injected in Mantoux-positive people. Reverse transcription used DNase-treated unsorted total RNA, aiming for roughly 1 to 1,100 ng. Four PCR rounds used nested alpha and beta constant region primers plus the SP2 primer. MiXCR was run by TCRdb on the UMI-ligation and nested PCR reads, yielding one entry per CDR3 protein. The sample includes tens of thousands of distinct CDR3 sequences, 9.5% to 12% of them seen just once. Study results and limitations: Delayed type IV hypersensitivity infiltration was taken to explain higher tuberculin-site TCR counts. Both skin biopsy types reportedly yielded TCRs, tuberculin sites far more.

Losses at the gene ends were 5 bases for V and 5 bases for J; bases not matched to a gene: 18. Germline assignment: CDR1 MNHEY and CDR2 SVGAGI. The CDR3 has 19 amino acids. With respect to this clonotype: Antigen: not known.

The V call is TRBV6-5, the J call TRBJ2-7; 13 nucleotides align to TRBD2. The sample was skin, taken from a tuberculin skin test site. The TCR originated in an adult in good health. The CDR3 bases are TGTGCCAGCAGTGGAGGGACAGAGCCGGGACTAGCGGGGAGGAACGAGCAGTACTTC. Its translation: CASSGGTEPGLAGRNEQYF.